A single sample is the source of the 21 T cell receptor beta chains below, sequenced in a study of blood T cell repertoires in COVID-19. Sequenced by immunoSEQ multiplex PCR; TCRdb stores in-frame clones only, minus some. The sample yields about 150,000 clones, roughly four fifths seen once. Material for sequencing was peripheral blood. These receptors all stem from a human donor with acute or convalescent COVID-19. The donor label of this sample is uncertain.

The CDR3 DNA is TGTGCCTGGAGCCGAGTAGGGACAGGGACACTTCCTTATGGCTACACCTTC. Protein product: CAWSRVGTGTLPYGYTF. The chain has TRBV30 and TRBJ1-2; 9 positions agree with TRBD1. CDR1 and CDR2 from the germline V gene are GTSNPN and SVGIG (reference sequence). CDR3 length: 17 residues. V dropped 3 bases and J dropped 5; count of bases not matched to a gene: 16.

V is TRBV10-2 and J is TRBJ1-2; 9 positions match TRBD1. Germline V gene data show CDR1 as WSHSY and CDR2 as SAAADI. V shed 1 base, J shed 4 bases, and the junction held 4 bases outside the gene matches. The CDR3 is 15 amino acids. CDR3 nucleotide sequence: TGCGCCAGCAGTGAGTTACAGGGGGCGGTCTATGGCTACACCTTC. It is translated as CASSELQGAVYGYTF.

The CDR3 region has the DNA TGTGCCTGTAAGACAGAGAACCTTGGCTACACCTTC. Its translation: CACKTENLGYTF. This chain joins TRBV30 and TRBJ1-2; D possibly corresponds to TRBD1 (5 bases). CDR1 and CDR2 (germline): GTSNPN, SVGIG (reference sequence). V dropped 6 bases and J dropped 7 bases, with 15 bases sitting between them. The CDR3 spans 12 residues. Complete variable domain (other parts from reference TRBV30 and TRBJ1-2): SQTIHQWPATLVQPVGSPLSLECTVEGTSNPNLYWYRQAAGRGLQLLFYSVGIGQISSEVPQNLSASRPQDRQFILSSKKLLLSDSGFYLCACKTENLGYTFGSGTRLTVV.

This clone was seen just once. The rearrangement uses TRBV2 and TRBJ2-5; 12 bases agree with TRBD2. Germline CDR1 SNHLY, CDR2 FYNNEI. The CDR3 runs 16 residues. V was clipped by 6 bases and J by 1 base; unmatched bases: 6. The CDR3 DNA reads TGTGCCAGCAGAGCGACTAGCGGGGGTTTCCAAGAGACCCAGTACTTC. As protein: CASRATSGGFQETQYF.

This clone is medium-sized. This chain links TRBV5-4 with TRBJ1-6; 7 nucleotides line up with TRBD1. Unmatched junction bases numbered 7, after V lost 5 bases and J lost 11 bases. The CDR3 runs to 13 residues. Germline assignment: CDR1 SGHNT and CDR2 YYREEE (reference sequence). The CDR3 sequence: CASSQPGGPPLHF. As DNA, the CDR3 is TGTGCCAGCAGTCAACCAGGGGGTCCACCCCTCCACTTT.

The CDR3 coding sequence is TGTGCCAGCAGCCAGAGGACAGGGGCCGGGGACAATGAGCAGTTCTTC. It is translated as CASSQRTGAGDNEQFF. The V gene is TRBV4-2, the J gene TRBJ2-1; TRBD1 matches 9 bases. Germline V gives CDR1 LGHNA, CDR2 YNFKEQ. This CDR3 is built from 16 residues. V shed 3 bases, J shed 5 bases, and the junction held 8 bases outside the gene matches.

The chain recombines TRBV9 with TRBJ1-1; 7 bases map to TRBD1. Germline V gene lookup returns CDR1 SGDLS and CDR2 YYNGEE. J gave up 7 bases and V 0 bases, and 15 bases lay outside the gene matches. This CDR3 spans 17 amino acids. Here the CDR3 reads CASSVAQGVFPDGEAFF. The CDR3 DNA is TGTGCCAGCAGCGTAGCGCAGGGGGTCTTCCCGGATGGTGAAGCTTTCTTT.

CDR3 region: CATSDSGGLNEQFF. The CDR3 DNA reads as TGTGCCACCAGTGATTCGGGGGGGTTGAATGAGCAGTTCTTC. This chain joins TRBV24-1 and TRBJ2-1; 8 positions agree with TRBD2. CDR1 and CDR2 (germline): KGHDR, SFDVKD. The CDR3 consists of 14 residues. The junction had 3 bases not matched to a gene; V was cut back by 2 bases and J by 7 bases.

This clone appeared a single time. The genes are TRBV29-1 and TRBJ1-2; possibly TRBD1 for D (5 bases). Germline V gives CDR1 SQVTM, CDR2 ANQGSEA. This CDR3 is built from 15 residues. V was cut by 0 bases and J by 6 bases, with 17 bases left in between. The CDR3 region is CSVEDLGGSRDGYTF. DNA of the CDR3: TGCAGCGTTGAAGATCTCGGGGGGTCAAGGGATGGCTACACCTTC.

This chain uses TRBV7-8 with TRBJ1-1; tentatively, D is TRBD1 (6 bases). The germline V and J ends were trimmed by 5 bases and 4 bases, with 17 bases remaining between them. Looked up from germline, CDR1 is SGHVS and CDR2 is FQNEAQ. The CDR3 is 15 amino acids. In DNA form, the CDR3 reads TGTGCCAGCAGCGCACCGACTCAGGGGAGCACTGAAGCTTTCTTT. Protein sequence: CASSAPTQGSTEAFF.

This clone occurred once. This chain joins TRBV7-3 and TRBJ2-2, with 7 bases aligning to TRBD2. In germline, CDR1 is SGHTA, CDR2 FQGTGA. V lost 6 bases and J lost 4; bases outside the gene matches: 8. This CDR3 region has 15 residues. In nucleotides, the CDR3 is TGTGCCAGCAGGAGGGGCGGGGGAACCACCGGGGAGCTGTTTTTT. Translated, it gives CASRRGGGTTGELFF.

The genes are TRBV4-2 and TRBJ2-1, with TRBD2 identical over 8 bases. Trimming removed 2 bases from V and 3 bases from J; junction bases left unmatched: 15. Per the germline V gene, CDR1 is LGHNA and CDR2 is YNFKEQ. The CDR3 contains 19 residues. The CDR3 reads CASSQPPRPTSGLYNEQFF. The CDR3 DNA reads TGTGCCAGCAGCCAACCGCCCCGCCCCACTAGCGGACTCTACAATGAGCAGTTCTTC.

J is TRBJ2-1 and V is TRBV4-1; 12 bases agree with TRBD2. Germline CDR1 and CDR2: MGHRA and YSYEKL. The CDR3 is 22 residues long. The junction had 17 bases not matched to a gene; V was cut back by 0 bases and J by 2 bases. This chain's CDR3 is CASSQERGPGLAGWNAYNEQFF. CDR3 bases: TGCGCCAGCAGCCAAGAAAGAGGCCCCGGACTAGCGGGGTGGAATGCCTACAATGAGCAGTTCTTC.

V is TRBV19 and J is TRBJ1-3, with 10 bases fitting TRBD1. CDR1 is LNHDA, CDR2 SQIVND, per germline (reference sequence). Trimming removed 4 bases from V and 2 bases from J; junction bases left unmatched: 5. This CDR3 has 16 residues. The CDR3 sequence: CASSTPGTGAGNTIYF. The CDR3 DNA reads TGTGCCAGTAGTACGCCCGGGACAGGGGCTGGAAACACCATATATTTT.

The chain carries TRBV11-3 and TRBJ2-2; 9 nucleotides align to TRBD1. CDR1 and CDR2 from the germline V gene are SGHNT and YENEEA. The CDR3 extends over 18 amino acids. The V and J ends lost 2 bases and 2 bases, in that order; junction bases with no gene match: 9. Written as DNA, the CDR3 is TGTGCCAGCAGCTTATCAGGGTGGGGACAGGGCAACACCGGGGAGCTGTTTTTT. Amino acid sequence: CASSLSGWGQGNTGELFF. Variable domain in full (rest from reference TRBV11-3 and TRBJ2-2): EAGVVQSPRYKIIEKKQPVAFWCNPISGHNTLYWYLQNLGQGPELLIRYENEEAVDDSQLPKDRFSAERLKGVDSTLKIQPAELGDSAVYLCASSLSGWGQGNTGELFFGEGSRLTVL.

V gene TRBV7-2 combines with J gene TRBJ1-6, with 7 bases identical to TRBD1. This CDR3 comprises 16 residues. Germline V gene lookup returns CDR1 SGHTA and CDR2 FQGNSA. Unmatched junction bases numbered 10, after V lost 1 base and J lost 10 bases. The CDR3, as DNA: TGTGCCAGCAGCTTAGTAAGCAGGGGGATCCAGTCACCCCTCCACTTT. Translated: CASSLVSRGIQSPLHF.

This chain joins TRBV7-2 and TRBJ1-1, with TRBD1 as a possible D gene (6 bases). Trimming shortened V by 3 bases and J by 1 base, and 12 bases separated the two germline ends. Germline V gene sequence: CDR1 SGHTA, CDR2 FQGNSA. The CDR3 sequence is 15 residues long. CDR3 loop: CASSFSRGRNTEAFF. As DNA, the CDR3 is TGTGCCAGCAGCTTTTCAAGGGGGAGGAACACTGAAGCTTTCTTT.

V gene TRBV7-2 combines with J gene TRBJ1-2; D is perhaps TRBD1 (6 bases). V was pared by 6 bases and J by 2 bases, with 16 bases between. The germline gives CDR1 SGHTA, CDR2 FQGNSA. The CDR3 extends over 15 amino acids. Here the CDR3 reads CASSPQTGSNYGYTF. The CDR3, as DNA: TGTGCCAGCAGTCCCCAGACAGGCTCCAACTATGGCTACACCTTC.

V is TRBV29-1 and J is TRBJ2-2; 9 nucleotides agree with TRBD1. The J segment lost 5 bases and the V segment lost 6 bases, leaving 4 bases of the junction unmatched. The germline V gene encodes CDR1 SQVTM and CDR2 ANQGSEA. This CDR3 spans 13 amino acids. The CDR3 DNA is TGCAGCGTCTTAGGACAGGGGACCGGGGAGCTGTTTTTT. This gives the protein CSVLGQGTGELFF.

The rearrangement joins TRBV18 to TRBJ1-4; no reliable D call. The CDR3 runs to 15 residues. With 3 bases removed from V and 0 bases from J, the gap between germline ends came to 8 bases. Germline CDR1 is KGHSH and CDR2 is LQKENI. This CDR3 is CASSPQVATNEKLFF. The CDR3 bases are TGTGCCAGCTCACCGCAGGTGGCAACTAATGAAAAACTGTTTTTT.

The V gene is TRBV14, the J gene TRBJ1-1; D is undetermined. Germline V CDR1 and CDR2: SGHDN, FVKESK. The V and J ends lost 0 bases and 11 bases respectively, with 13 bases between them. The CDR3 contains 13 residues. The DNA of the CDR3 is TGTGCCAGCAGCCAAGATTTGGCTCCTGGTGCTTTCTTT. It is translated as CASSQDLAPGAFF.